This T cell receptor (beta chain) was documented in a study of cytomegalovirus exposure and HLA in healthy donors (dated by TCRdb to about 2017). Study-level background: According to an earlier analysis of 587 of the donors, about 179 million T cells yielded over 90 million unique TCR beta sequences and 250 to 350 Gb of sequence data. Roughly 300 gigabases of sequencing data and roughly 81 million unique TCR sequences made up an early release that covered about 640 HLA-typed donors. Of the approximately 400 genotyped donors, about 84% fell in the genetic ancestry cluster associated with self-reported Caucasian donors. The study aimed to test whether signatures of past pathogen exposure could be identified by cataloging public T cell receptors. The study used immunosequencing to profile the T cell repertoires of approximately 650 subjects and linked those repertoires to cytomegalovirus serostatus. Besides the first cohort of approximately 710 subjects, a separate validation cohort made up of 120 different subjects was used. High-throughput TCR immunosequencing, statistical association of individual TCRs with disease status, and machine learning were combined to predict cytomegalovirus infection status. A later analysis re-analyzed previously published TCR beta repertoires from approximately 700 donors and added high-resolution HLA genotyping to study TCR occurrence patterns. Rather than using new phenotypic data, the later analysis identified candidate immune exposures from TCR beta sequences and from how often those sequences occurred across donors. To decide whether each TCR beta V gene segment behaved as functional or pseudogenic, an earlier analysis of approximately 590 of the donors relied on high-throughput TCR beta sequencing. Donor age, sex, ethnicity and CMV serostatus were compiled alongside the repertoire data. In a later genetic analysis, genome-wide SNP genotypes for about 55% of the roughly 670 donors were used, and that subset was treated as a discovery cohort. All discovery cohort repertoires had been generated using a single sequencing platform. HLA typing covered class I and class II loci at four-digit resolution. Typing coverage varied by locus: about 620-640 donors for A, B, C, DRB1 and DQB1; around 560 for DQA1; more than 600 for DPA1; roughly 450 for DPB1. A handful of DR-DQ haplotypes were treated as single units for association and clustering because of strong linkage in the cohort. Across roughly 420 genotyped donors of the cohort, an average of about 240,000 unique TCR beta nucleotide sequences per donor were sequenced, and 15% to 20% of those sequences were non-productive.

V gives up 0 bases and J gives up 6 bases, and the segment between their germline ends measures 17 bases. Inclusive of the bounding cysteine and phenylalanine, the CDR3 is 17 residues long. Only CDR3 DNA is held: 51 bases, read in frame from base 1. CDR1 and CDR2 are read off the germline V gene as SGHTA and FQGNSA. The cohort was made up of roughly 670 healthy bone marrow donors. At the time of sampling, all cohort members were nominally healthy, though unrecorded immune exposures were likely present. The donor tested CMV seronegative, placing the donor among the roughly 400 seronegative members of the cohort. Every donor gave a peripheral blood sample, and the peripheral blood mononuclear cells from that sample were used for TCR beta sequencing. The Qiagen DNeasy Blood Extraction Kit was used to extract genomic DNA from the blood cell samples. What the authors observed across the whole study: A further reported finding was that TCR beta sequences accurately predicted the HLA-A and HLA-B alleles for most subjects in the first cohort. Immune exposure information for the cohort was limited to CMV serostatus. The study listed approximately 150 TCR beta chains as associated with cytomegalovirus. According to a later analysis, most CMV-associated TCR beta chains appeared to be HLA-restricted, and the HLA associations seemed to be driven largely by CMV exposure. Assigning TCR associations to individual alleles was difficult when HLA alleles, especially DR and DQ, strongly co-occurred. While some public TCRs were present in many individuals, most TCR sequences turned up only very rarely across donors. The sequencing pipeline was judged likely to have produced a cluster of highly shared sequence variants as a technical artifact. According to a later analysis, parvovirus B19, influenza, CMV and Epstein-Barr virus appeared linked to several top co-occurrence clusters. A later genetic analysis associated a missense DCLRE1C variant with V-gene and J-gene trimming of TCR beta chains, and an independent cohort replicated the association. Because some donors lacked HLA typing at each locus, the association tests relied only on the typed subset. In an earlier analysis of approximately 590 of the donors, most TCR beta V segments were observed in productive rearrangements about 87% or about 30% of the time, broadly matching IMGT annotations. The earlier analysis of approximately 590 of the donors excluded seventeen rarely observed V segments, including chromosome 9 orphons, because counts were too low. A later analysis found that HLA-associated TCR beta chains were more clonally expanded and had lower generation probabilities than equally common non-associated chains. Presence/absence analyses assumed roughly uniform sequencing depth across donors, an assumption that may not hold. The 87-base-pair reads could not distinguish some IMGT-functional V segments, including TRBV6-2 and TRBV6-3, so those segments were excluded. The classifier was reported to diagnose cytomegalovirus status with high specificity and sensitivity in both the original and validation cohorts. In vitro tests confirmed that a few of the cytomegalovirus-associated TCR beta chains recognize cytomegalovirus antigens. The cohort was sequenced for TCR beta chains only, and without alpha or paired-chain data the features that could be detected were limited. According to a later analysis, TCR association rates differed among HLA loci, with DRB1 alleles showing the most associated TCRs and HLA-C alleles showing the fewest. Linkage disequilibrium might explain the correlated functional status among segregating V segments, but an unknown experimental factor could not be excluded. It was suggested by the authors that the approach could potentially be generalized to other disease states and immunological phenotypes. In a later genetic analysis, fewer N-insertions in productive TCRs were reported among donors in an Asian-associated ancestry cluster than the roughly 700-donor mean. Specific HLA alleles were associated with 18,000 or so TCR beta sequences at a false discovery rate of 0.05 in a later analysis.

This clone was counted once. Its antigen is unknown. Per-base quality was not reported, and no clone a single base away is much larger than it. Library method: the immunoSEQ multiplex PCR assay. For the multiplex PCR, a mixture combining 60 forward primers for TCR Vbeta segments and 13 reverse primers for TCR Jbeta segments was used. The CDR3 region of rearranged TCR beta genes was amplified from genomic DNA by a multiplex PCR assay. Amplified TCR beta libraries were sequenced as 87-base-pair reads on the Illumina HiSeq System. In the source study's methods: In a later analysis, about 80 million unique TCR beta chains were counted across the approximately 640 repertoires, and roughly 11 million of these chains were shared by at least two donors. Raw reads were error-corrected and collapsed into unique sequences by a nearest-neighbor algorithm in which closely related sequences were merged to remove PCR and sequencing errors. To assign V, D and J gene segments, CDR3 sequences were aligned to IMGT reference sequences. For a sequence to be retained, a match of at least six nucleotides to both a V gene segment and a J gene segment was required. A rearrangement was called productive if the CDR3 had no stop codons and remained in frame with V and J, and every other rearrangement was called non-productive. CDR3 was defined according to IMGT convention as the region running from the second conserved V-encoded cysteine to the conserved J-encoded phenylalanine. In an earlier analysis of just under 600 of the donors, sequences lacking an unambiguous match to a single V gene segment were excluded. An earlier analysis of a few hundred of the donors classified V segments as functional when productive rearrangements were above 56.7% and as segregating when the standard deviation between donors was above 5%. To diagnose cytomegalovirus status from the catalog of TCR beta chain sequences, a statistical classification framework was built. In a later analysis, TCR nucleotide sequences were compared against IMGT/GENE-DB human TR gene sequences so that V and J genes could be assigned. In a later analysis, CDR3 sequences and most-parsimonious VDJ recombination scenarios were assigned using the TCRdist pipeline. In a later analysis, each TCR beta chain was defined by its CDR3 amino acid sequence together with its V-gene family, and reads lacking a unique V-gene family were excluded. As a way to deal with suspected cross-contamination and a sequencing artifact, a later analysis dropped 450 to 600 nucleotide sequences that were highly shared and had low generation probability. For each public chain, a later analysis derived a clonal expansion index from normalized ranks of inferred template counts within each repertoire. In a later analysis, generation probabilities were computed using a VDJ recombination model fitted to out-of-frame rearrangements, and the results were checked against IGoR. A later analysis scored TCR-TCR, TCR-HLA and TCR-CMV co-occurrence with hypergeometric tests, applying a repertoire-size bias correction to TCR pairs. False discovery rates were estimated in a later analysis by permuting HLA or CMV assignments 20 times. A later analysis grouped co-occurring TCRs with DBSCAN, adding TCRdist sequence similarity when clustering within HLA-allele-positive subsets. For co-occurrence clustering, repertoires with fewer than 30,000 or more than 120,000 public chains were excluded, along with roughly five repertoires with anomalous nucleotide sharing. The table comes from immuneACCESS by way of TCRdb, which keeps in-frame sequences with V and J called. Part of the clones is missing from these tables; in studies checked, under half for an unresolved V gene and the rest for unknown reasons. The D gene and trimming were derived from the DNA, and the V and J assignments and clone size from that table. The sample contains some 90,000 clones, around 79% of them found a single time. 5.5% to 7.5% of the sample goes to the ten largest clones.

The sequence derives from a female donor in good health and CMV-seronegative. The rearranged chain carries TRBV7-2 and TRBJ2-2; no D segment can be confidently identified. Material for sequencing was PBMCs. CDR3 protein: CASSLASPRSSAGELFF. The nucleotides are TGTGCCAGCAGCTTAGCGAGTCCCCGGAGTTCGGCCGGGGAGCTGTTTTTT.